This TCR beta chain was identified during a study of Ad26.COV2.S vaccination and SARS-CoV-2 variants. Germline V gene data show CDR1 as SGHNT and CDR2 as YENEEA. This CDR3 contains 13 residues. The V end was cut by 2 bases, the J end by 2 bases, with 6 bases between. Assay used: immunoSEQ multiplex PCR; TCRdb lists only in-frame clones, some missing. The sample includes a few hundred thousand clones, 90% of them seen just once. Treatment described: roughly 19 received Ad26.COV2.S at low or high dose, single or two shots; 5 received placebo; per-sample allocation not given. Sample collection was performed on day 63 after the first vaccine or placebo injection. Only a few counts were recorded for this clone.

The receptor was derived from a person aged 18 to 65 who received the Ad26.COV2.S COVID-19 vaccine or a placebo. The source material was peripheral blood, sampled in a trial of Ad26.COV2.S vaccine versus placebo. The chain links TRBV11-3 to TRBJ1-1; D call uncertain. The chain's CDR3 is CASSLFTNTEAFF. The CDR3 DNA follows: TGTGCCAGCAGCTTATTCACAAACACTGAAGCTTTCTTT.